This is a list of T cell receptor beta chains from one sample in a study of spatial heterogeneity in lung cancer. TCRdb re-derived calls from the 5' RACE reads in MiXCR, one entry per CDR3 protein. The data contain about 2,600 distinct CDR3 sequences, less than 7.5% of them seen just once; the ten biggest clones take up more than 9.5%. The sequences come from lung tumor tissue, collected at surgery. These receptors came from a female donor with early-stage non-small cell lung cancer. CDR3s include the opening cysteine and the closing phenylalanine or tryptophan. The D gene is left open where the match is weak. Only some rows state a clone size, as once, few, many or a class for expanded clones.

D | size | J | V | CDR3 | DNA
. | medium-sized | TRBJ1-1 | TRBV11-3 | CASSFTGPNTEAFF | TGTGCCAGCAGCTTTACAGGCCCGAACACTGAAGCTTTCTTT
TRBD1 | medium-sized | TRBJ2-5 | TRBV27 | CASSKTGVGTQYF | TGTGCCAGCAGTAAGACAGGGGTCGGGACCCAGTACTTC
. | medium-sized | TRBJ1-1 | TRBV5-4 | CASSLQGIALAFF | TGTGCCAGCAGCTTGCAGGGAATTGCTTTGGCTTTCTTT
. | medium-sized | TRBJ1-6 | TRBV11-2 | CASSLEGSRSYNSPLHF | TGTGCCAGCAGCTTAGAAGGGTCCCGCTCCTATAATTCACCCCTCCACTTT
. | medium-sized | TRBJ1-2 | TRBV30 | CAWSVGPYGYTF | TGTGCCTGGAGTGTAGGACCCTATGGCTACACCTTC
. | medium-sized | TRBJ2-7 | TRBV6-2/TRBV6-3 | CATGGTVYEQYF | TGTGCCACCGGAGGGACAGTCTACGAGCAGTACTTC
TRBD2 | medium-sized | TRBJ2-3 | TRBV20-1 | CSASIGLAGARGTDTQYF | TGCAGTGCTAGTATAGGACTAGCGGGGGCCCGGGGTACAGATACGCAGTATTTT
. | medium-sized | TRBJ1-5 | TRBV6-2/TRBV6-3 | CASSYSGPPQHF | TGTGCCAGCAGTTACTCGGGTCCGCCCCAGCATTTT
. | . | TRBJ1-3 | TRBV11-1 | CASSWNGNTIYF | TGTGCCAGCAGCTGGAATGGAAACACCATATATTTT
TRBD1 | few | TRBJ2-7 | TRBV20-1 | CSAPGTGNREQYF | TGCAGTGCCCCCGGGACAGGGAATAGGGAGCAGTACTTC
. | many | TRBJ2-5 | TRBV3-1 | CASSQGGTKAETQYF | TGTGCCAGCAGCCAAGGCGGCACCAAAGCAGAGACCCAGTACTTC
. | many | TRBJ1-2 | TRBV5-6 | CASSLYGPGEGYTF | TGTGCCAGCAGCTTGTACGGGCCTGGGGAGGGCTACACCTTC
. | medium-sized | TRBJ1-6 | TRBV5-6 | CASSLAGSYNSPLHF | TGTGCCAGCAGCTTAGCGGGGTCTTATAATTCACCCCTCCACTTT
TRBD1 | medium-sized | TRBJ1-6 | TRBV7-2 | CASSSGTGVNSPLHF | TGTGCCAGCAGCTCCGGGACAGGGGTAAATTCACCCCTCCACTTT
. | medium-sized | TRBJ1-2 | TRBV18 | CASSPQGEGRHYGYTF | TGTGCCAGCTCACCGCAGGGTGAGGGGAGGCACTATGGCTACACCTTC
. | medium-sized | TRBJ2-1 | TRBV7-9 | CASSHGDPHNEQFF | TGTGCCAGCAGCCACGGGGATCCCCACAATGAGCAGTTCTTC
TRBD1 | medium-sized | TRBJ1-2 | TRBV5-4 | CASSLAYGQGSYGYTF | TGTGCCAGCAGCTTGGCCTACGGACAGGGATCCTATGGCTACACCTTC
TRBD1 | medium-sized | TRBJ2-3 | TRBV4-3 | CASSQDPHRQGRPTDTQYF | TGCGCCAGCAGCCAAGATCCCCATAGACAGGGGAGACCCACAGATACGCAGTATTTT
TRBD1 | few | TRBJ2-1 | TRBV11-2 | CASSLGQGRDNEQFF | TGTGCCAGCAGCCTGGGACAGGGTCGCGACAATGAGCAGTTCTTC
. | medium-sized | TRBJ2-3 | TRBV5-4 | CASSLGTTTDTQYF | TGTGCCAGCAGCTTGGGTACTACCACAGATACGCAGTATTTT
. | . | TRBJ2-3 | TRBV4-3 | CASSQVDGAATQYF | TGCGCCAGCAGCCAAGTCGACGGGGCCGCTACGCAGTATTTT
. | . | TRBJ1-1 | TRBV6-2/TRBV6-3 | CASSQGRGTEAFF | TGTGCCAGCAGTCAGGGAAGGGGCACTGAAGCTTTCTTT
TRBD2 | medium-sized | TRBJ2-2 | TRBV20-1 | CSATGTGRPGELFF | TGCAGTGCCACCGGGACCGGGAGGCCCGGGGAGCTGTTTTTT
. | many | TRBJ1-2 | TRBV27 | CASSRANYGYTF | TGTGCCAGCAGTCGGGCTAACTATGGCTACACCTTC
TRBD1 | medium-sized | TRBJ1-5 | TRBV2 | CASSPGQGGYQPQHF | TGTGCCAGCAGTCCGGGACAGGGAGGATACCAGCCCCAGCATTTT
TRBD2 | large | TRBJ2-5 | TRBV4-2 | CASSQGLAGGPKTQYF | TGTGCCAGCAGCCAAGGTCTAGCGGGGGGGCCCAAGACCCAGTACTTC
TRBD1 | medium-sized | TRBJ2-3 | TRBV12-3/TRBV12-4 | CASSPDRPSTDTQYF | TGTGCCAGCAGCCCGGACAGGCCTTCCACAGATACGCAGTATTTT
. | medium-sized | TRBJ1-1 | TRBV20-1 | CSGDSHEAFF | TGCAGTGGAGATAGTCATGAAGCTTTCTTT
TRBD2 | medium-sized | TRBJ2-5 | TRBV7-6 | CASSGSGQETQYF | TGTGCCAGCAGCGGTAGCGGGCAAGAGACCCAGTACTTC
. | medium-sized | TRBJ1-3 | TRBV5-5 | CASSLERGAAGNTIYF | TGTGCCAGCAGCTTGGAGCGGGGGGCGGCCGGAAACACCATATATTTT
. | large | TRBJ2-7 | TRBV7-6 | CASSLGGPVTVNEQYF | TGTGCCAGCAGCTTAGGGGGGCCCGTGACAGTAAATGAGCAGTACTTC
TRBD1 | many | TRBJ1-5 | TRBV6-5 | CASSSLQGGNQPQHF | TGTGCCAGCAGTAGCCTACAGGGGGGCAATCAGCCCCAGCATTTT
TRBD2 | medium-sized | TRBJ2-5 | TRBV30 | CAWSNSRGQETQYF | TGTGCCTGGAGTAACTCGCGGGGGCAAGAGACCCAGTACTTC
TRBD1 | medium-sized | TRBJ1-5 | TRBV6-1 | CASSAATGNQPQHF | TGTGCCAGCAGTGCAGCGACAGGGAACCAGCCCCAGCATTTT
. | . | TRBJ2-1 | TRBV4-3 | CASSGVALSNEQFF | TGCGCCAGCAGCGGCGTCGCACTTAGCAATGAGCAGTTCTTC
. | medium-sized | TRBJ1-2 | TRBV29-1 | CSVELWGNNYGYTF | TGCAGCGTTGAATTGTGGGGGAATAACTATGGCTACACCTTC
TRBD2 | many | TRBJ2-1 | TRBV29-1 | CSATHGTSGYNEQFF | TGCAGCGCAACGCACGGGACTAGCGGATACAATGAGCAGTTCTTC
. | medium-sized | TRBJ2-1 | TRBV18 | CASSPVLSSYNEQFF | TGTGCCAGCTCACCCGTCTTAAGCTCCTACAATGAGCAGTTCTTC